The 28 T cell receptor beta chains in this list originate from one sample, sequenced in a study of CD8+CD57+ T cells in acquired aplastic anemia (dated by TCRdb to 2016 to 2019). Sequencing took place on an Illumina HiSeq 2000. Genomic DNA served as template for TCR beta VDJ combination and CDR3 sequence profiling. TCRdb reanalyzed the raw reads on its own, using fastp at Q25 for trimming and MiXCR for clone calling, and kept in-frame beta chains. CDR3 protein sequences are deduplicated, and each keeps its most common genes and DNA. In this sample the table shows fewer than 300,000 distinct CDR3 sequences, 65% to 90% of which occur a single time. The ten largest clones add up to 40% to 50% of the sample. Flow cytometry had shown CD8+CD57+ cell expansion in the patients selected for sequencing. Sequencing was performed on sorted CD4+, CD8+, or CD8+CD57+ T cells (not recorded which) from PBMCs. The receptors come from a human donor with aplastic anemia.

On this clonotype itself: An end of the junction differs from the germline gene, which may be a read error. The J gene is TRBJ2-3, the V gene TRBV7-9; TRBD2 agrees at 8 bases. From germline, CDR1 is SEHNR and CDR2 FQNEAQ (reference sequence). CDR3 length: 14 amino acids. The CDR3 protein is CASSFRRGGGTDEF. Here the CDR3 DNA reads TGTGCCAGCAGCTTTCGAAGGGGCGGGGGGACCGATGAGTTT.

The chain links TRBV30 to TRBJ1-6; possibly TRBD1 for D (6 bases). Trimming left V 8 bases short and J 3 bases short, with 14 bases between. The germline CDR1 and CDR2 sequences are GTSNPN and SVGIG (reference sequence). The CDR3 contains 14 residues. CDR3 DNA sequence: TGTGCCAGGGGGGAGGGCGGCTATAATTCACCCCTCCACTTT. Translation gives CARGEGGYNSPLHF.

Regarding this clonotype: This likely comes from a read error, as the CDR3 has no conserved phenylalanine or tryptophan at its end. The limits of the CDR3 on the DNA are not certain, so only TCRdb's listed CDR3 is given. The genes are TRBV7-4 and TRBJ2-2. The CDR3 region is 12 residues in length, termini included. The V gene's germline CDR1 is SGHVT and CDR2 SQSDAQ. This CDR3 is CASSLAPGALVS.

As concerns this clonotype: This may be a read error: a much more frequent sequence differs by one nucleotide. This CDR3 fails to terminate in the conserved phenylalanine or tryptophan, so it likely reflects a read error. Because the CDR3's place on the DNA is in doubt, the DNA is left out and the CDR3 is given as listed by TCRdb. The chain employs TRBV7-8 and TRBJ2-1. Per the germline V gene, CDR1 is SGHVS and CDR2 is FQNEAQ. The CDR3 has 13 amino acids, counting both end residues. CDR3 residues: CASSLDGAEEYVG.

V usage is TRBV7-9 and J usage is TRBJ2-7; D may correspond to TRBD1 or TRBD2 (5 bases each). The CDR3 contains 18 residues. Germline lookup yields CDR1 SEHNR and CDR2 FQNEAQ (reference sequence). The V gene lost 5 bases and the J gene lost 3 bases, with 26 bases spanning the gap. CDR3 in amino acids: CASSLRDQETQHFYEQYV. DNA of the CDR3: TGTGCCAGCAGCCTACGGGACCAAGAGACCCAGCACTTCTACGAGCAGTACGTC.

This chain's CDR3 is CASSRGTANNTPLHF. DNA for the CDR3: TGTGCCAGCAGCCGGGGGACAGCTAATAACACTCCACTCCACTTT. The chain has TRBV2 and TRBJ1-6, with 7 bases fitting TRBD1. There are 15 residues in the CDR3. The germline gives CDR1 SNHLY, CDR2 FYNNEI. J was trimmed by 16 bases and V by 6 bases; bases with no gene match: 18.

The sample holds a few counts of this clonotype. This rearrangement joins TRBV5-5 to TRBJ1-2; 7 bases fit TRBD1. This CDR3 contains 16 residues. Germline loops: CDR1 SGHKS, CDR2 YYEKEE (reference sequence). With 0 bases clipped from V and 5 bases from J, the junction kept 10 bases outside the gene matches. CDR3 region: CASSLDRGGLVYGYTF. The CDR3 nucleotides are TGTGCCAGCAGCTTGGACAGGGGTGGGCTCGTATATGGCTACACCTTC.

The chain combines TRBV7-3 with TRBJ1-4; D gene unclear. The V end lost 5 bases, the J end lost 2 bases, and 6 bases lay between the germline ends. The CDR3 is 13 amino acids. The germline gives CDR1 SGHTA, CDR2 FQGTGA. DNA of the CDR3: TGTGCCAGCAGCCCAGAGACTAATGAAAAACTGTTTTTT. This sequence encodes CASSPETNEKLFF.

Worth noting for this clonotype: Sequence at one end of the junction differs from germline and may be a read error. The chain couples TRBV7-8 to TRBJ2-3; the D is unclear. CDR3 size: 14 residues. Germline V gene data show CDR1 as SGHVS and CDR2 as FQNEAQ. The CDR3 sequence is CASSFAPGGTTHSF. The DNA for the CDR3 is TGTGCCAGCAGCTTTGCTCCAGGTGGCACAACCCATTCTTTT.

About this clonotype itself: Because it lacks the conserved phenylalanine or tryptophan at the end, this CDR3 is likely a read error. The DNA is left out, because the CDR3 cannot be placed on it with certainty; the CDR3 is given as TCRdb lists it. This chain uses TRBV2 with TRBJ2-1; the tabulated D call, TRBD2, remains unverified against the DNA. Germline-derived CDR1 and CDR2 are SNHLY and FYNNEI. Counting both end residues, the CDR3 totals 16 amino acids. CDR3 loop: CASSVQGPRRCDQHFV.

The rearrangement links TRBV11-2 to TRBJ1-2; D is unclear. This CDR3 has 16 amino acids. Per the germline V gene, CDR1 is SGHAT and CDR2 is FQNNGV. V was trimmed by 4 bases and J by 3 bases, leaving 18 bases between them. This CDR3 is CASSSHPDGLDYGYTF. The CDR3 nucleotides are TGTGCCAGCAGCTCTCATCCAGACGGCTTGGACTATGGCTACACCTTC. The full variable domain, its missing parts supplied by reference TRBV11-2 and TRBJ1-2, is EAGVAQSPRYKIIEKRQSVAFWCNPISGHATLYWYQQILGQGPKLLIQFQNNGVVDDSQLPKDRFSAERLKGVDSTLKIQPAKLEDSAVYLCASSSHPDGLDYGYTFGSGTRLTVV.

This CDR3 reads CASSTVQGTFYEQYF. CDR3 sequence (DNA): TGTGCCAGTAGTACCGTACAGGGAACGTTCTACGAGCAGTACTTC. This chain connects TRBV19 to TRBJ2-1; weak D call: TRBD1 (6 bases). The DNA end lines up better with TRBJ2-7; the J call may be wrong. This CDR3 is built from 15 residues. The germline gives CDR1 LNHDA, CDR2 SQIVND (reference sequence).

The rearrangement uses TRBV9 and TRBJ2-3; D possibly uses TRBD1 or TRBD2 (6 bases each). Per germline, CDR1 SGDLS and CDR2 YYNGEE. The CDR3 covers 14 residues. V lost 2 bases to trimming and J lost 15 bases, with 22 bases between them. The CDR3: CASSVEGGRGSTYF. The CDR3 region has the DNA TGTGCCAGCAGCGTGGAGGGGGGTCGTGGCTCGACCTATTTT.

V usage is TRBV2 and J usage is TRBJ2-5, with D unresolved. The tail of the sequence fits TRBJ2-1 better, so the J call may be wrong. The CDR3 loop spans 13 amino acids. The germline V gene has CDR1 SNHLY and CDR2 FYNNEI. The CDR3 loop is CASSDGAVHEQFF. CDR3 bases: TGTGCCAGCAGTGATGGAGCAGTGCATGAGCAGTTCTTC.

The chain uses TRBV5-4 and TRBJ1-1, with D hard to call. V shed 2 bases and J shed 5 bases, with 10 bases lying between them. CDR1 is SGHNT, CDR2 YYREEE, per germline (reference sequence). The CDR3 has 13 amino acids. The DNA of the CDR3 is TGTGCCAGCAGCTTTACTAGCACGACTGAAGCTTTCTTT. Its translation is CASSFTSTTEAFF.

About this clonotype itself: Because it lacks the conserved phenylalanine or tryptophan at the end, this CDR3 is likely a read error. It is unclear where the CDR3 begins or ends on the DNA, so no DNA is shown, and the CDR3 is as TCRdb lists it. The V gene is TRBV7-8, the J gene TRBJ2-1; the table assigns TRBD1, which was not confirmed against the DNA. The CDR3 adds up to 13 amino acids, both ends counted. From germline, CDR1 is SGHVS and CDR2 FQNEAQ. The CDR3 sequence is CASSGGDSAYRYG.

The J gene is TRBJ1-3, the V gene TRBV11-2, with D uncertain. V was clipped by 5 bases and J by 6 bases, with 11 bases between them. The CDR3 spans 13 residues. Germline V CDR1 and CDR2: SGHAT, FQNNGV. DNA for the CDR3: TGTGCCAGCAGCGGAGGTCCGACAAACACCATATATTTT. Its protein is CASSGGPTNTIYF.

This clonotype has only a few counts. At one end, the junction sequence differs from germline, possibly due to a read error. CDR3: CASRVAGETEYF. Written as DNA, the CDR3 is TGTGCCAGCCGGGTGGCTGGGGAGACCGAGTACTTC. This rearrangement joins TRBV7-2 to TRBJ2-5; a possible D gene is TRBD2 (5 bases). The CDR3 length is 12 residues. Per germline, CDR1 SGHTA and CDR2 FQGNSA. The complete variable domain, with remaining parts taken from reference TRBV7-2 and TRBJ2-5, reads GAGVSQSPSNKVTEKGKDVELRCDPISGHTALYWYRQSLGQGLEFLIYFQGNSAPDKSGLPSDRFSAERTGGSVSTLTIQRTQQEDSAVYLCASRVAGETEYFGPGTRLLVL.

This clonotype came up once. The conserved closing phenylalanine or tryptophan is absent in this CDR3, likely reflecting a read error. It is unclear where the CDR3 begins or ends on the DNA, so no DNA is shown, and the CDR3 is as TCRdb lists it. The rearrangement links TRBV9 to TRBJ2-1; the table's D gene call, TRBD1, was not cross checked with the DNA. The CDR3 totals 13 residues, both ends included. Germline loops: CDR1 SGDLS, CDR2 YYNGEE. This CDR3 reads CASSVGADPQYFV.

This clonotype appeared a single time. The chain is built from TRBV6-1 and TRBJ1-5; D remains ambiguous. Germline V gene data show CDR1 as MNHNS and CDR2 as SASEGT. V was pared by 8 bases and J by 5 bases, with 13 bases between. The CDR3 is 13 residues long. CDR3 coding DNA: TGTGCCAGCCAATACCCAGGATATCAGCCCCAGCATTTT. Its protein product is CASQYPGYQPQHF.

This rearrangement joins TRBV19 to TRBJ1-2; D unclear. Trimming took 5 bases from V and 3 from J, leaving 13 bases between them. Germline assignment: CDR1 LNHDA and CDR2 SQIVND (reference sequence). The CDR3 length is 14 residues. The CDR3 is CASSPPVPYYGYTF. CDR3 nucleotide sequence: TGTGCCAGTAGTCCCCCCGTCCCGTACTATGGCTACACCTTC.

Comment on this clonotype: Germline is not matched at one junction end, which may reflect a read error. V gene TRBV5-1 combines with J gene TRBJ2-4; weak D call: TRBD2 (6 bases). From germline, CDR1 is SGHRS and CDR2 YFSETQ. The CDR3 loop spans 12 amino acids. CDR3: CASGGAGNNKYF. CDR3 nucleotide sequence: TGTGCCAGCGGCGGGGCTGGGAACAATAAGTACTTC.

Points on this clonotype: At one end the junction does not follow the germline gene, possibly because of a read error. The chain has TRBV7-6 and TRBJ2-3; D is perhaps TRBD2 (5 bases). The CDR3 has 14 residues. CDR1 and CDR2 from the germline V gene are SGHVS and FNYEAQ. The CDR3: CASSLERGGHVYCF. As DNA, the CDR3 is TGTGCCAGCAGCTTGGAGAGAGGCGGGCACGTATATTGCTTT.

This chain joins TRBV7-2 and TRBJ2-1; the D gene is possibly TRBD2 (7 bases). The CDR3 runs 13 residues. Germline CDR1 and CDR2: SGHTA and FQGNSA. Deletions cut 6 bases from V and 12 bases from J, with 18 bases between. The CDR3 protein is CASSDGGGDTQFF. The DNA of the CDR3 is TGTGCCAGCAGTGATGGGGGGGGCGATACGCAGTTCTTC.

The V call is TRBV7-9, the J call TRBJ2-3, with D tentatively TRBD1 or TRBD2 (5 bases each). Trimming stripped 8 bases from V and 5 bases from J, with 14 bases between. The CDR3 is made up of 13 amino acids. From germline, CDR1 is SEHNR and CDR2 FQNEAQ (reference sequence). CDR3 amino acids: CASGFGARDTQYF. Here the CDR3 DNA reads TGTGCCAGCGGGTTCGGGGCCAGAGATACGCAGTATTTT.

Points on this clonotype: In this CDR3 the conserved last residue, phenylalanine or tryptophan, is missing, so a read error is likely. No DNA is shown, since the ends of the CDR3 on it are uncertain; the CDR3 is the one TCRdb lists. The V call is TRBV7-9, the J call TRBJ1-2. A total of 13 residues make up the CDR3, ends included. Per the germline V gene, CDR1 is SEHNR and CDR2 is FQNEAQ (reference sequence). The CDR3 region is CASSFERSGGCTV.

This chain connects TRBV13 to TRBJ2-3, with 8 bases aligning to TRBD2. The germline V gene has CDR1 PRHDT and CDR2 FYEKMQ (reference sequence). Unmatched junction bases numbered 12, after V lost 10 bases and J lost 6 bases. CDR3 size: 14 residues. The CDR3 nucleotides are TGTGCCACCAGTGACGCGGGAGGTCCCGATACGCAGTATTTT. Protein sequence: CATSDAGGPDTQYF.

Note on this clonotype: Because it lacks the conserved phenylalanine or tryptophan at the end, this CDR3 is likely a read error. The DNA is left out, because the CDR3 cannot be placed on it with certainty; the CDR3 is given as TCRdb lists it. This sequence joins TRBV9 and TRBJ1-2. CDR1 and CDR2 (germline): SGDLS, YYNGEE. The CDR3 has 13 residues if both end residues are counted. CDR3 in amino acids: CASSVGVQSTDTH.